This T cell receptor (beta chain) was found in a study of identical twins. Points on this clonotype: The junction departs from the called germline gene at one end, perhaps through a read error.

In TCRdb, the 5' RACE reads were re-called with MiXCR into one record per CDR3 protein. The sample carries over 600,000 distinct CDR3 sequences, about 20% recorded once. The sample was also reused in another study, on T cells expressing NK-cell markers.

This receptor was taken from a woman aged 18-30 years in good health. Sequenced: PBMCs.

CDR3 coding DNA: TGTGCCAGCAGCTCCCGTAGCGGGTCGAACACTGGGGAGCTGTTTTTT. It codes for CASSSRSGSNTGELFF. The chain recombines TRBV11-3 with TRBJ2-2; 7 nucleotides match TRBD2. This CDR3 comprises 16 residues. Germline-derived CDR1 and CDR2 are SGHNT and YENEEA.